This TCR beta chain derives from a study of cytotoxic CD8 clonotypes in ibrutinib-treated CLL. About the research overall: The sample average was about 240,000 productive templates and more than 90,000 productive rearrangements.

Deep sequencing aimed at 1 in 200,000 to 1 in 1 million T cells' resolution. Assay used: immunoSEQ multiplex PCR; TCRdb lists only in-frame clones, some missing. The table lists around 310,000 clones, about 77% of them singletons. The V gene lost 3 bases and the J gene lost 6 bases, with 26 bases spanning the gap. Germline V gene sequence: CDR1 WNHNN, CDR2 SYGVQD (reference sequence). The CDR3 sequence is 18 residues long. Concerning this clone itself: Its antigen is unknown.

Findings and limits, study-wide: Treatment saw public clonotypes, which were uncommon, either contract or stay stable.

The sequencing used PBMCs, collected before ibrutinib treatment. This chain uses TRBV10-1 with TRBJ1-2; perhaps TRBD1 as D (5 bases). The receptor was derived from a human donor with chronic lymphocytic leukemia. CDR3 amino acids: CASSDRLTDSLIGNGYTF. CDR3 in DNA: TGCGCCAGCAGTGATAGGCTGACTGACAGTTTAATCGGAAATGGCTACACCTTC.